The 28 T cell receptor beta chains listed next were all sequenced from one sample in a study of Ad26.COV2.S vaccination and SARS-CoV-2 variants. The assay was immunoSEQ multiplex PCR, and TCRdb's table has in-frame clones only and misses some. The sample contains approximately 300,000 clones, 70% to 90% of which appear only once. Treatment denoted: 15 to 20 received Ad26.COV2.S at low or high dose, single or two shots; about 5 received placebo; per-sample allocation not given. Material that was analyzed had been drawn on day 63 after the first vaccine or placebo injection. The input for sequencing was peripheral blood, taken in a trial of Ad26.COV2.S vaccine versus placebo. The receptors come from a person between 18 and 59 years old who received the Ad26.COV2.S COVID-19 vaccine or a placebo.

The rearrangement uses TRBV3-1 (or the pseudogene TRBV3-2) and TRBJ1-2, with no clear D. This CDR3 region has 15 residues. Per the germline V gene, CDR1 is LGHDT and CDR2 is YNNKEL (reference sequence). Trimming cost V 0 bases and J 5 bases, with 13 bases left between them. CDR3 amino acids: CASSQDRAASYGYTF. DNA for the CDR3: TGTGCCAGCAGCCAAGATAGGGCAGCGTCATATGGCTACACCTTC.

This chain joins TRBV19 and TRBJ2-3, with D possibly matching TRBD2 (5 bases). V dropped 3 bases and J dropped 2 bases, with 12 bases sitting between them. The CDR3 has 15 residues. The germline CDR1 and CDR2 sequences are LNHDA and SQIVND (reference sequence). CDR3 region: CASSIGGLNTDTQYF. Here the CDR3 DNA reads TGTGCCAGTAGTATTGGCGGACTGAACACAGATACGCAGTATTTT.

This clone was seen more than once but under ten times. The chain joins TRBV11-2 to TRBJ1-1; no reliable D call. The germline V gene encodes CDR1 SGHAT and CDR2 FQNNGV. The CDR3 sequence is 11 residues long. V was shortened by 6 bases and J by 3 bases, with 5 bases between the two germline ends. The CDR3: CASRRYTEAFF. CDR3 coding DNA: TGTGCCAGCAGAAGATACACTGAAGCTTTCTTT.

The rearrangement links TRBV7-9 to TRBJ1-2, with D perhaps TRBD1 (5 bases). The CDR3 loop spans 14 amino acids. CDR1 and CDR2 from the germline V gene are SEHNR and FQNEAQ (reference sequence). Deletions cut 6 bases from V and 6 bases from J, with 17 bases between. The CDR3 coding sequence is TGTGCCAGCAGGACGGGCAGGGAAGAGGATGGCTACACCTTC. Translating gives CASRTGREEDGYTF.

This clone has only one observation. CDR3 in DNA: TGTGCCAGCAGCCAAGATTGGGGGGGGCGTAGAGCTTTCTTT. Translation: CASSQDWGGRRAFF. This chain links TRBV4-2 with TRBJ1-1; TRBD1 might be the D (6 bases). V was clipped by 0 bases and J by 10 bases, with 15 bases between them. The CDR3 spans 14 residues. Looked up from germline, CDR1 is LGHNA and CDR2 is YNFKEQ.

This rearrangement joins TRBV6-4 to TRBJ2-1; D may be TRBD1 (6 bases). There are 15 residues in the CDR3. Deletions cut 6 bases from V and 6 bases from J, with 18 bases between. CDR1 MRHNA and CDR2 SNTAGT come from the germline V gene. The CDR3 nucleotides read TGTGCCAGCAGAGCCACAGGGAGCAGGGGCAATGAGCAGTTCTTC. Translated: CASRATGSRGNEQFF.

The rearrangement joins TRBV9 to TRBJ2-2, with D unresolved. Trimming cost V 0 bases and J 5 bases, with 8 bases left between them. Germline-derived CDR1 and CDR2 are SGDLS and YYNGEE. The CDR3 length is 14 residues. The CDR3 nucleotides are TGTGCCAGCAGCGTAGCTTGGAGAACCGGGGAGCTGTTTTTT. Translated: CASSVAWRTGELFF.

CDR3 sequence: CASSQRSGQDRGETQYF. CDR3 DNA: TGTGCCAGCAGCCAGAGATCGGGGCAGGATAGGGGAGAGACCCAGTACTTC. The rearrangement joins TRBV3-1 (or the pseudogene TRBV3-2) to TRBJ2-5; the D gene could be TRBD1 or TRBD2 (5 bases each). V gave up 3 bases and J gave up 4 bases, with 21 bases separating them. Germline CDR1 and CDR2: LGHDT and YNNKEL (reference sequence). The length of the CDR3 is 17 residues.

This clone was seen once. The rearrangement joins TRBV10-1 to TRBJ1-5, with a possible D match to TRBD1 (5 bases). The V and J ends lost 7 bases and 7 bases respectively, with 23 bases between them. This CDR3 contains 16 residues. Germline CDR1 and CDR2: WNHNN and SYGVQD (reference sequence). CDR3 coding DNA: TGCGCCAGCACCGGGGCGGGGACGGGGGTATCGCAGCCCCAGCATTTT. This gives the protein CASTGAGTGVSQPQHF.

The J gene is TRBJ2-2, the V gene TRBV5-1, with no clear D. This CDR3 is 14 amino acids long. Trimming took off 0 bases at V and 2 bases at J, with 5 bases between the two ends. The V gene's germline CDR1 is SGHRS and CDR2 YFSETQ. CDR3 residues: CASSLVPNTGELFF. The DNA for the CDR3 is TGCGCCAGCAGCTTGGTCCCAAACACCGGGGAGCTGTTTTTT.

This clone occurred once. The rearrangement uses TRBV27 and TRBJ1-4, with TRBD1 matching 9 bases. CDR3 length: 14 residues. The germline V gene encodes CDR1 MNHEY and CDR2 SMNVEV (reference sequence). V lost 3 bases to trimming and J lost 8 bases; unmatched junction nucleotides: 4. The CDR3 sequence is CASSFGGQGEKLFF. The CDR3 nucleotides read TGTGCCAGCAGTTTTGGAGGACAGGGGGAAAAACTGTTTTTT.

The chain has TRBV19 and TRBJ2-7; the match to TRBD1 covers 7 bases. CDR3 length: 11 amino acids. Trimming cost V 6 bases and J 6 bases; bases outside gene matches: 2. CDR1 is LNHDA and CDR2 is SQIVND in the germline V gene (reference sequence). The CDR3 protein is CASRHRGEQYF. CDR3 coding DNA: TGTGCCAGTAGGCACAGGGGCGAGCAGTACTTC.

A few counts support this clone. The chain couples TRBV12-5 to TRBJ1-4, with 7 bases fitting TRBD1. V shed 1 base, J shed 12 bases, and the junction held 17 bases outside the gene matches. Germline CDR1 is LGHNT and CDR2 is FRNRAP. The CDR3 loop spans 17 amino acids. The CDR3, as DNA: TGTGCTAGTGGTTTGGGCCCTCCCGGACAGGCGGTGGCGGAACTGTTTTTT. It is translated as CASGLGPPGQAVAELFF.

The rearrangement uses TRBV7-8 and TRBJ2-3; D remains unclear. This CDR3 contains 15 residues. Germline CDR1 is SGHVS and CDR2 is FQNEAQ. Trimming took off 1 base at V and 1 base at J, with 9 bases between the two ends. Written as DNA, the CDR3 is TGTGCCAGCAGCTTAGGTGGTCTTCGCACAGATACGCAGTATTTT. This translates into CASSLGGLRTDTQYF. Based on the CDR3 plus reference TRBV7-8 and TRBJ2-3, the full variable domain is GAGVSQSPRYKVAKRGQDVALRCDPISGHVSLFWYQQALGQGPEFLTYFQNEAQLDKSGLPSDRFFAERPEGSVSTLKIQRTQQEDSAVYLCASSLGGLRTDTQYFGPGTRLTVL.

This chain uses TRBV3-1 (or the pseudogene TRBV3-2) with TRBJ1-5; D not resolved. The length of the CDR3 is 13 residues. V lost 4 bases and J 10 bases, leaving 14 bases between the germline ends. Germline V lookup: CDR1 LGHDT, CDR2 YNNKEL (reference sequence). The CDR3 reads CASSPSPIFPQHF. The CDR3 nucleotides read TGTGCCAGCAGCCCCTCCCCAATCTTTCCCCAGCATTTT.

The chain uses TRBV5-5 and TRBJ2-7; D may be TRBD2 (5 bases). The CDR3 contains 12 residues. The ends were cut back, 4 bases at V and 7 bases at J, with 12 bases in the middle. Germline CDR1 SGHKS, CDR2 YYEKEE (reference sequence). The CDR3 spells CASSPAGEEQYF. Written as DNA, the CDR3 is TGTGCCAGCAGCCCGGCCGGGGAAGAGCAGTACTTC. Drawing the rest from reference TRBV5-5 and TRBJ2-7, the complete variable domain is DAGVTQSPTHLIKTRGQQVTLRCSPISGHKSVSWYQQVLGQGPQFIFQYYEKEERGRGNFPDRFSARQFPNYSSELNVNALLLGDSALYLCASSPAGEEQYFGPGTRLTVT.

This clone was found a few times. The chain uses TRBV5-1 and TRBJ1-4; TRBD1 aligns across 7 bases. This CDR3 contains 14 residues. J was trimmed by 6 bases and V by 4 bases; bases with no gene match: 6. CDR1 SGHRS and CDR2 YFSETQ come from the germline V gene. CDR3 bases: TGCGCCAGCAGCCCAGGGGGAGCTGATGAAAAACTGTTTTTT. As protein: CASSPGGADEKLFF.

Regarding this clone: This CDR3 is also generated by other DNA sequences in the sample. The J gene is TRBJ2-1, the V gene TRBV7-3, with TRBD2 matching over 9 bases. This CDR3 has 15 residues. Germline-derived CDR1 and CDR2 are SGHTA and FQGTGA. V gave up 2 bases and J gave up 2 bases; unmatched junction bases: 1. DNA of the CDR3: TGTGCCAGCAGCTTAGCGGGGGGGCCCTACAATGAGCAGTTCTTC. Amino acid sequence: CASSLAGGPYNEQFF.

J is TRBJ1-2 and V is TRBV2; the match to TRBD1 covers 7 bases. V shed 10 bases, J shed 11 bases, and the junction held 13 bases outside the gene matches. The CDR3 length is 12 residues. Germline loops: CDR1 SNHLY, CDR2 FYNNEI. The CDR3 DNA follows: TGTGCCAAACGGACAGGCCCCCTTGGGTACACCTTC. It is translated as CAKRTGPLGYTF.

The rearrangement joins TRBV5-3 to TRBJ2-2; tentatively, D is TRBD1 (6 bases). TRBV5-3 is recorded as an ORF, its role being uncertain. The length of the CDR3 is 16 residues. Deletions cut 3 bases from V and 1 base from J, with 13 bases between. CDR3 sequence reads: CARSSVRQENTGELFF. DNA for the CDR3: TGTGCCAGAAGCTCAGTCCGACAGGAGAACACCGGGGAGCTGTTTTTT.

This clone appeared once. The chain links TRBV9 to TRBJ2-1; D not resolved. Germline V gives CDR1 SGDLS, CDR2 YYNGEE. Between the trimmed V and J ends, which lost 1 base and 2 bases, there was a span of 10 bases. The length of the CDR3 is 15 residues. CDR3 nucleotide sequence: TGTGCCAGCAGCGTAAGAGAGACTCCCTACAATGAGCAGTTCTTC. Its translation: CASSVRETPYNEQFF.

Comment on this clone: At one boundary the junction diverges from the germline segment, which might be a read error. The V and J genes are TRBV4-1 and TRBJ1-4, with D hard to call. The CDR3 runs to 14 residues. The V gene's germline CDR1 is MGHRA and CDR2 YSYEKL. In DNA, the CDR3 is TGCGCCAGCAGCCTTTACAGAGATAATGAAGAACTGTTTTTT. Translation gives CASSLYRDNEELFF.

The chain couples TRBV4-2 to TRBJ2-4, with 16 bases that match TRBD2. The CDR3 is made up of 20 amino acids. CDR1 is LGHNA, CDR2 YNFKEQ, per germline. V dropped 0 bases and J dropped 2; count of bases not matched to a gene: 7. For the CDR3, the DNA is TGTGCCAGCAGCCAAGATTGGGGACTAGCGGGGGGGCGGTCCAAAAACATTCAGTACTTC. Protein sequence: CASSQDWGLAGGRSKNIQYF.

The V gene is TRBV7-2, the J gene TRBJ2-3, with TRBD2 matching over 9 bases. After removal of 1 base from V and 2 bases from J, the junction contained 10 bases not matched to a gene. This CDR3 has 18 residues. CDR1 and CDR2 from the germline V gene are SGHTA and FQGNSA. This chain's CDR3 is CASSLDLSPGLATDTQYF. The CDR3 DNA is TGTGCCAGCAGCTTAGACCTATCACCGGGACTAGCCACAGATACGCAGTATTTT.

The V gene is TRBV6-5, the J gene TRBJ2-3; 10 bases agree with TRBD2. The CDR3 consists of 16 residues. J lost 1 base, V lost 2 bases, and 3 bases had no gene match. Germline assignment: CDR1 MNHEY and CDR2 SVGAGI. CDR3 nucleotide sequence: TGTGCCAGCAGTTACACCGGGACTAGCGGCACAGATACGCAGTATTTT. This encodes CASSYTGTSGTDTQYF.

This clone has at least ten counts. This chain links TRBV5-6 with TRBJ2-7; 8 positions agree with TRBD1. Trimming took 3 bases from V and 1 from J; bases not matched to a gene: 0. This CDR3 has 13 amino acids. From germline, CDR1 is SGHDT and CDR2 YYEEEE. CDR3 loop: CASSWTGSYEQYF. CDR3 bases: TGTGCCAGCAGCTGGACAGGGTCCTACGAGCAGTACTTC.

The chain is built from TRBV3-1 (or the pseudogene TRBV3-2) and TRBJ2-2; maybe TRBD1 (6 bases). The CDR3 spans 15 residues. Per germline, CDR1 LGHDT and CDR2 YNNKEL (reference sequence). V was cut by 2 bases and J by 4 bases, with 11 bases left in between. The DNA of the CDR3 is TGTGCCAGCAGCCAACTGGGGGCACGCACCGGGGAGCTGTTTTTT. Translated: CASSQLGARTGELFF.

The chain recombines TRBV19 with TRBJ2-1, with 8 bases lining up with TRBD2. The CDR3 is 15 amino acids. Germline CDR1 and CDR2: LNHDA and SQIVND (reference sequence). Trimming cost V 8 bases and J 0 bases; bases outside gene matches: 6. The CDR3 DNA follows: TGTGCCAGTGCTTCGGGGGGGATCTCCTACAATGAGCAGTTCTTC. This codes for CASASGGISYNEQFF.